The 8 T cell receptor beta chains below all came from one sample that was sequenced in a study of radiotherapy plus CTLA-4 blockade in lung cancer. Generated by immunoSEQ multiplex PCR, the TCRdb table keeps only in-frame clones and is missing some. Of 40,000 to 60,000 clones listed, approximately 85% are singletons. This sample comprised peripheral blood, obtained from a patient treated with radiotherapy plus ipilimumab. The origin of the receptors is a human donor with non-small cell lung cancer who had stable disease on radiotherapy plus ipilimumab.

This clone was counted once. This sequence joins TRBV5-4 and TRBJ1-6; D gene uncertain. The CDR3 has 17 amino acids. Trimming pared 0 bases from V and 0 bases from J, leaving 10 bases between. Germline loops: CDR1 SGHNT, CDR2 YYREEE (reference sequence). The CDR3 DNA is TGTGCCAGCAGCTTGGCCGGTTCAGGCTCCTATAATTCACCCCTCCACTTT. This sequence encodes CASSLAGSGSYNSPLHF. Using reference TRBV5-4 and TRBJ1-6 for the parts outside the CDR3, the full variable domain is ETGVTQSPTHLIKTRGQQVTLRCSSQSGHNTVSWYQQALGQGPQFIFQYYREEENGRGNFPPRFSGLQFPNYSSELNVNALELDDSALYLCASSLAGSGSYNSPLHFGNGTRLTVT.

V is TRBV7-8 and J is TRBJ2-7, with 8 bases that match TRBD1. Germline V gene data show CDR1 as SGHVS and CDR2 as FQNEAQ. J was trimmed by 0 bases and V by 5 bases; bases with no gene match: 9. The CDR3 covers 16 residues. The CDR3 coding sequence is TGTGCCAGCAGCCCCTTTGGAGACAGGGGCTCCTACGAGCAGTACTTC. It is translated as CASSPFGDRGSYEQYF.

V is TRBV11-2 and J is TRBJ2-1; 8 bases match TRBD2. Germline V gene sequence: CDR1 SGHAT, CDR2 FQNNGV. The trim removed 0 bases at V and 9 bases at J, leaving 22 bases unmatched. The CDR3 length is 20 residues. CDR3: CASSLDSLMGAGGPEGEQFF. CDR3 coding DNA: TGTGCCAGCAGCTTAGATTCATTGATGGGGGCGGGAGGCCCGGAGGGTGAGCAGTTCTTC.

The chain employs TRBV5-1 and TRBJ2-3; D may be TRBD1 (6 bases). This CDR3 region has 15 residues. V was shortened by 4 bases and J by 0 bases, with 12 bases between the two germline ends. CDR1 is SGHRS, CDR2 YFSETQ, per germline. The CDR3 DNA sequence: TGCGCCAGCAGCCAAGGACAGACTAGCACAGATACGCAGTATTTT. It translates to CASSQGQTSTDTQYF.

This clone was seen a few times. This specimen includes other DNA sequences encoding the same CDR3. The chain recombines TRBV5-1 with TRBJ2-7; 7 nucleotides line up with TRBD1. V gave up 2 bases and J gave up 7 bases; unmatched junction bases: 3. Germline values: CDR1 SGHRS, CDR2 YFSETQ. The CDR3 covers 12 residues. In DNA form, the CDR3 reads TGCGCCAGCAGCTTACAGGGGCGTGAGCAGTACTTC. Protein: CASSLQGREQYF.

The rearrangement joins TRBV4-1 to TRBJ1-4; the D gene is possibly TRBD1 (6 bases). From germline, CDR1 is MGHRA and CDR2 YSYEKL. CDR3 length: 16 residues. Trimming removed 3 bases at V and 3 bases at J, with 14 bases between. CDR3 sequence: CASSHGRTVANEKLFF. CDR3 in DNA: TGCGCCAGCAGCCACGGAAGGACAGTAGCTAATGAAAAACTGTTTTTT.

This chain connects TRBV10-3 to TRBJ1-3; D unresolved. Germline CDR1 and CDR2: ENHRY and SYGVKD. The CDR3 totals 15 residues. The V and J ends lost 4 bases and 7 bases respectively, with 17 bases between them. The CDR3 here is CAISATSPWRNTIYF. CDR3 coding DNA: TGTGCCATCAGTGCGACCAGCCCATGGAGGAACACCATATATTTT.

The chain recombines TRBV7-2 with TRBJ2-3; 7 bases fit TRBD2. V lost 4 bases to trimming and J lost 2 bases; unmatched junction nucleotides: 9. Germline V lookup: CDR1 SGHTA, CDR2 FQGNSA. The CDR3 contains 16 residues. CDR3 DNA sequence: TGTGCCAGCAGCTATGCACCGGGAGGTTCCACAGATACGCAGTATTTT. This translates into CASSYAPGGSTDTQYF.